This entry concerns a single T cell receptor beta chain. This clone was observed once. Which antigen it targets is not known. Base qualities were left out, and no much larger clone turns up one base away. This sample stems from a study of cytomegalovirus exposure and HLA in healthy donors (TCRdb year 2017). Looking at the study overall: According to an earlier analysis of a few hundred of the donors, 150 million to 200 million T cells yielded 117 million unique TCR beta sequences and more than 250 Gb of sequence data. An early release covering roughly 600 HLA-typed donors comprised around 300 gigabases of sequencing data and approximately 85 million unique TCR sequences. Among the approximately 400 genotyped donors, under 90% belonged to the genetic ancestry cluster associated with self-reported Caucasian donors. The study was designed to test whether signatures of past pathogen exposure could be identified by cataloging public T cell receptors. Using immunosequencing, the study profiled T cell repertoires from 550 to 750 subjects and related those repertoires to cytomegalovirus serostatus. A separate validation cohort of roughly 110 different subjects was used in addition to the 666-subject first cohort. To predict cytomegalovirus infection status, the study brought together high-throughput TCR immunosequencing, statistical association of individual TCRs with disease status, and machine learning. To study patterns of TCR occurrence, a later analysis re-analyzed previously published TCR beta repertoires from several hundred donors and added high-resolution HLA genotyping. Rather than using new phenotypic data, the later analysis identified candidate immune exposures from TCR beta sequences and from how often those sequences occurred across donors. An earlier analysis of roughly 580 of the donors used high-throughput TCR beta sequencing to judge whether each TCR beta V gene segment behaved as functional or pseudogenic. Donor age, sex, ethnicity and CMV serostatus were compiled alongside the repertoire data. A later genetic analysis used genome-wide SNP genotypes for about 60% of the roughly 670 donors, treating that subset as a discovery cohort. All discovery cohort repertoires had been generated using a single sequencing platform. HLA typing included class I and class II loci at four-digit resolution. Typing coverage varied by locus: 629-630 donors for A, B, C, DRB1 and DQB1; under 550 for DQA1; 600 to 610 for DPA1; approximately 450 for DPB1. Four or five DR-DQ haplotypes were treated as single units for association and clustering because of strong linkage in the cohort. Among a few hundred genotyped donors of the cohort, an average of approximately 240,000 unique TCR beta nucleotide sequences were sequenced per donor, 15% to 20% of them non-productive. Here is what the overall study found, with its caveats: In an earlier analysis of approximately 590 of the donors, most TCR beta V segments appeared in productive rearrangements about 87% or about 30% of the time, broadly matching IMGT annotations. In both the original and validation cohorts, the classifier was reported to diagnose cytomegalovirus status with high specificity and sensitivity. Presence/absence analyses assumed roughly uniform sequencing depth across donors, an assumption that may not hold. Three of the identified cytomegalovirus-associated TCR beta chains were confirmed in vitro to be specific for cytomegalovirus antigens. While some public TCRs were present in many individuals, most TCR sequences turned up only very rarely across donors. A further reported finding was that TCR beta sequences accurately predicted the HLA-A and HLA-B alleles for most subjects in the first cohort. A later analysis found that most CMV-associated TCR beta chains appeared HLA-restricted, with HLA associations seemingly driven largely by CMV exposure. When HLA alleles, especially DR and DQ, strongly co-occurred, attributing TCR associations to individual alleles was difficult. A cluster of highly shared sequence variants was judged likely to represent a technical artifact of the sequencing pipeline. According to the authors, the approach could potentially be generalized to other disease states and immunological phenotypes. In a later analysis, HLA-associated TCR beta chains were found to be more clonally expanded and to have lower generation probabilities than equally common non-associated chains. In a later analysis, TCR association rates were found to vary across HLA loci, with the most associated TCRs seen for DRB1 alleles and the fewest for HLA-C alleles. Because HLA typing was unavailable for some donors at each locus, only the typed subset was used in association tests. In a later genetic analysis, a missense DCLRE1C variant was associated with V-gene and J-gene trimming of TCR beta chains, and the association was replicated in an independent cohort. This cohort had only TCR beta chains sequenced, and the lack of alpha or paired-chain data limited which features could be detected. Because counts were too low, about 18 rarely observed V segments, including chromosome 9 orphons, were excluded from the earlier analysis of several hundred of the donors. Linkage disequilibrium might explain the correlated functional status among segregating V segments, but an unknown experimental factor could not be ruled out. In a later analysis, several top co-occurrence clusters were reported to appear linked to parvovirus B19, influenza, CMV and Epstein-Barr virus. The only immune exposure information available for the cohort was CMV serostatus. At a false discovery rate of 0.05, a later analysis linked 16,000 or so TCR beta sequences to specific HLA alleles. Some IMGT-functional V segments, including TRBV6-2 and TRBV6-3, could not be told apart with the 87-base-pair reads, so those segments were excluded. In the study, roughly 160 TCR beta chains were listed as associated with cytomegalovirus. Compared with the approximately 670-donor mean, donors in an Asian-associated ancestry cluster had fewer N-insertions in productive TCRs, according to a later genetic analysis.

Library preparation employed the immunoSEQ multiplex PCR assay. For the multiplex PCR, a mixture combining 60 forward primers for TCR Vbeta segments and 13 reverse primers for TCR Jbeta segments was used. The CDR3 region of rearranged TCR beta genes was amplified from genomic DNA by a multiplex PCR assay. Amplified TCR beta libraries were sequenced as 87-base-pair reads on the Illumina HiSeq System. Regarding the original processing steps: A later analysis tallied tens of millions of unique TCR beta chains across the 600 to 700 repertoires, and approximately 11 million of those chains were shared by two or more donors. Raw reads were error-corrected and collapsed into unique sequences by a nearest-neighbor algorithm in which closely related sequences were merged to remove PCR and sequencing errors. Alignment of CDR3 sequences to IMGT reference sequences was used to assign V, D and J gene segments. For a sequence to be retained, a match of at least six nucleotides was required to both a V gene segment and a J gene segment. A rearrangement was called productive if the CDR3 had no stop codons and remained in frame with V and J, and every other rearrangement was called non-productive. Following IMGT convention, CDR3 was defined as the stretch from the second conserved V-encoded cysteine to the conserved J-encoded phenylalanine. The earlier analysis of about 570 of the donors excluded any sequence lacking an unambiguous match to a single V gene segment. An earlier analysis of 450 to 650 of the donors called V segments functional above 56.7% productive rearrangements and segregating when the between-donor standard deviation exceeded 5%. A statistical classification framework was built to diagnose cytomegalovirus status from the catalog of TCR beta chain sequences. In a later analysis, TCR nucleotide sequences were compared against IMGT/GENE-DB human TR gene sequences so that V and J genes could be assigned. Using the TCRdist pipeline, a later analysis assigned CDR3 sequences along with most-parsimonious VDJ recombination scenarios. In a later analysis, each TCR beta chain was defined by its CDR3 amino acid sequence together with its V-gene family, and reads lacking a unique V-gene family were excluded. As a way to deal with suspected cross-contamination and a sequencing artifact, a later analysis dropped under 600 nucleotide sequences that were highly shared and had low generation probability. In a later analysis, a clonal expansion index for each public chain was calculated from normalized within-repertoire ranks of inferred template counts. In a later analysis, generation probabilities were computed using a VDJ recombination model fitted to out-of-frame rearrangements, and the results were checked against IGoR. Hypergeometric tests were used in a later analysis to score TCR-TCR, TCR-HLA and TCR-CMV co-occurrence, with a repertoire-size bias correction applied to the TCR pairs. False discovery rates were estimated in a later analysis by permuting HLA or CMV assignments 20 times. A later analysis grouped co-occurring TCRs with DBSCAN, adding TCRdist sequence similarity when clustering within HLA-allele-positive subsets. Repertoires with fewer than 30,000 or more than 120,000 public chains were left out of co-occurrence clustering, as were about five repertoires with anomalous nucleotide sharing. TCRdb mirrors the immuneACCESS table, restricted to in-frame sequences. Some clones are absent from its copies; in checked studies, under half trace to an unresolved V gene, and the reason for the others is unknown. V and J calls and clone size are copied from that table; D and trimming were computed from the DNA. The sample profile shows approximately 180,000 clones; almost 80% of them were found once. The ten largest clonotypes hold roughly 5.8% of the sample.

The cohort comprised around 700 healthy bone marrow donors. At the time of sampling, every cohort member was nominally healthy, though immune exposures that went unrecorded were likely present. The donor tested CMV seropositive and was one of the 289 seropositive cohort members. Each donor provided a peripheral blood sample, and peripheral blood mononuclear cells were used for TCR beta sequencing. The Qiagen DNeasy Blood Extraction Kit was used to extract genomic DNA from the blood cell samples. The CDR3 measures 12 amino acids from cysteine to phenylalanine. Left in the record is the CDR3 DNA by itself, 36 bases read in frame from the first base. The germline ends are 11 bases apart after V is trimmed by 6 bases and J by 6 bases. The germline V gene (reference sequence) gives CDR1 as MNHNY and CDR2 as SVGAGI.

Specimen: PBMCs. The chain joins TRBV6-6 to TRBJ1-2; too little of a D gene remains to name it. This receptor was obtained from a man aged 40-49 years in good health and CMV-seropositive. The encoded CDR3 is CASSPVGDGYTF. In nucleotides, the sequence is TGTGCCAGCAGCCCTGTGGGAGATGGCTACACCTTC.